The rows below give T cell receptor beta chains drawn from one sample of a study of blood T cell repertoires in COVID-19. TCRdb's copy holds only in-frame clones and misses some; the assay was immunoSEQ multiplex PCR. The sample lists tens of thousands of clones, approximately 89% seen once, with 5% to 6.5% in the top ten. Sequencing input: peripheral blood. The origin of the receptors is a middle-aged man with active COVID-19. Both conserved end residues are part of each CDR3. The D gene is left open where the match is weak. A row's size may be missing; if present it is once, few, many or a size class.

clone size	D gene	J gene	V gene	CDR3 DNA	CDR3 protein
.	.	TRBJ2-2	TRBV28	TGTGCCAGCAGTTTAGGGGGCGCGAACACCGGGGAGCTGTTTTTT	CASSLGGANTGELFF
.	.	TRBJ2-1	TRBV28	TGTGCCAGCAGTTCCCCGTACGGTTACTCCTACAATGAGCAGTTCTTC	CASSSPYGYSYNEQFF
.	.	TRBJ2-5	TRBV19	TGTGCCAGTAGTATCCCAGGGAAAACCCAAGAGACCCAGTACTTC	CASSIPGKTQETQYF
.	.	TRBJ2-1	TRBV24-1	TGTGCCACCAGTGATGCCCGGGAACGACGGGTGTTCTTC	CATSDARERRVFF
.	.	TRBJ2-1	TRBV29-1	TGCAGCGTTGAAGCCCGCAATGAGCAGTTCTTC	CSVEARNEQFF
.	TRBD2	TRBJ2-3	TRBV5-6	TGTGCCAGCAGCTTGCTAGCGGGGAAGGGTACGCAGTATTTT	CASSLLAGKGTQYF
.	.	TRBJ2-7	TRBV11-2	TGTGCCAGCAGCTTAGACGGAGTGGTCCCAAGGTCCCTCTACGAGCAGTACTTC	CASSLDGVVPRSLYEQYF
.	.	TRBJ1-1	TRBV28	TGTGCCAGCTCCCTAAAACAGGGCCGCACTGAAGCTTTCTTT	CASSLKQGRTEAFF
.	.	TRBJ1-4	TRBV12-3/TRBV12-4	TGTGCCAGCAGCCCGGAGAGGGAAAAACTGTTTTTT	CASSPEREKLFF
.	.	TRBJ1-1	TRBV6-1	TGTGCCAGCAGTGCAATTAGTCAGGGCCCGAACACTGAAGCTTTTTTT	CASSAISQGPNTEAFF
.	.	TRBJ2-7	TRBV3-1/TRBV3-2	TGTGCCAGCAGCCAAGACCGAAGTAAACTCTCCCTACGAGGGCAGTACTTC	CASSQDRSKLSLRGQYF
.	TRBD1	TRBJ2-1	TRBV6-2/TRBV6-3	TGTGCCAGCAGCAGTGGGACAGGGGCCCTACAGGGTGAGCAGTTCTTC	CASSSGTGALQGEQFF
few	TRBD1	TRBJ2-6	TRBV9	TGTGCCAGCAGTTTAGGACAGGCGTACTCTGGGGCCAACGTCCTGACTTTC	CASSLGQAYSGANVLTF
.	TRBD1	TRBJ2-7	TRBV7-9	TGTGCCAGCAGCTTAGAAGGAGGACAGGGGGGCGAGCAGTACTTC	CASSLEGGQGGEQYF
.	.	TRBJ1-3	TRBV19	TGTGCCAGTAGTACCCGAGGGGGAAACTTTAACCTAAACACCATATATTTT	CASSTRGGNFNLNTIYF
once	TRBD2	TRBJ2-7	TRBV6-5	TGTGCCAGCAGTTACTCTTGGACTAGCGGGTACGAGCAGTACTTC	CASSYSWTSGYEQYF
.	.	TRBJ2-4	TRBV6-2/TRBV6-3	TGTGCCAGCAGTCCCGCGTGGGGGCACAAAAACATTCAGTACTTC	CASSPAWGHKNIQYF
.	TRBD1	TRBJ1-2	TRBV6-6	TGTGCCAGCGCTCGAGGGGGCGATGGCTACACCTTC	CASARGGDGYTF
.	TRBD2	TRBJ2-3	TRBV9	TGTGCCAGCAGCACCCGGGGGGAAACAGCGCAGTATTTT	CASSTRGETAQYF
.	TRBD2	TRBJ2-3	TRBV6-2/TRBV6-3	TGTGCCAGCACCCCACGACTAGCGGGGGTGCGCACAGATACGCAGTATTTT	CASTPRLAGVRTDTQYF
once	.	TRBJ2-2	TRBV11-1	TGTGCCAGCAGCTTACGGAGAGTCGCCGGGGAGCTGTTTTTT	CASSLRRVAGELFF
.	.	TRBJ2-3	TRBV5-1	TGCGCCAGCAGCTCGATTGGTAGCGGAGATACGCAGTATTTT	CASSSIGSGDTQYF
.	.	TRBJ2-3	TRBV28	TGTGCCAGCAGCCCCCCTGACTTCACAGATACGCAGTATTTT	CASSPPDFTDTQYF
.	.	TRBJ2-7	TRBV24-1	TGTGCCACCAGTACCCCCCGGGGAACGAGCTACGAGCAGTACTTC	CATSTPRGTSYEQYF
.	TRBD1	TRBJ1-2	TRBV29-1	TGCAGCGCCCTCGACAGGGAGCATGGCTACACCTTC	CSALDREHGYTF
.	.	TRBJ2-3	TRBV5-6	TGTGCCAGCAGCTTGCATGGAGGTGGCCGGCCCACGCAGTATTTT	CASSLHGGGRPTQYF